The T cell receptor beta chain described here comes from a study of blood T cell repertoires in COVID-19. Study overall: Some COVID-19 samples were acute and others convalescent; all came from the United States, Italy and Spain. T cells, B-cell-depleted T cells, or PBMCs supplied cDNA or gDNA.

Seattle cases were enrolled at active infection and followed longitudinally. Authors' data handling: Amplified reference gene primers provided the basis for estimating nucleated cell counts. The method was immunoSEQ multiplex PCR; TCRdb's version includes in-frame clones alone and lacks a portion of them. V, J and clone size reflect that table, while D and trimming were determined from the DNA. This table has some 500,000 clones, approximately 91% appearing once. CDR1 and CDR2 from the germline V gene are KGHDR and SFDVKD. Between the trimmed V and J ends, which lost 3 bases and 4 bases, there was a span of 14 bases. CDR3 length equals 15 residues.

This TCR was recovered from a woman in her fifties or sixties with COVID-19, enrolled during active disease. The sequenced material came from peripheral blood. The genes are TRBV24-1 and TRBJ2-5; tentatively, D is TRBD2 (7 bases). CDR3 DNA sequence: TGTGCCACCAGTGATACGGGCGGGGGCCTAGAGACCCAGTACTTC. This translates into CATSDTGGGLETQYF.